These 29 T cell receptor beta chains were all obtained from the same sample, sequenced in a study of cytomegalovirus exposure and HLA in healthy donors. PCR was performed using 60 Vbeta and 13 Jbeta primers. Profiled with immunoSEQ multiplex PCR; TCRdb holds only in-frame clones, not every one. Here the sample spans roughly 78,000 clones, roughly 60% being singletons. The sample taken for sequencing was PBMCs. These TCRs come from a young man in good health and CMV-seropositive.

The J gene is TRBJ1-2, the V gene TRBV6-5; 11 positions match TRBD1. The V gene's germline CDR1 is MNHEY and CDR2 SVGAGI. J gave up 6 bases and V 2 bases, and 2 bases lay outside the gene matches. This CDR3 has 14 amino acids. In DNA form, the CDR3 reads TGTGCCAGCAGTTACGGGGGACAGGGGGATGGCTACACCTTC. It yields the protein CASSYGGQGDGYTF.

The gene calls are TRBV4-3 and TRBJ1-1; D is uncertain. Deletions cut 2 bases from V and 0 bases from J, with 7 bases between. This CDR3 comprises 14 residues. Germline V lookup: CDR1 LGHNA, CDR2 YSLEER. The CDR3 sequence is CASSQRHLNTEAFF. In nucleotides, the CDR3 is TGCGCCAGCAGCCAACGACACTTGAACACTGAAGCTTTCTTT.

This chain connects TRBV5-1 to TRBJ2-7, with 8 bases lining up with TRBD1. J was trimmed by 7 bases and V by 5 bases; bases with no gene match: 8. Germline V gives CDR1 SGHRS, CDR2 YFSETQ. This CDR3 is 13 amino acids long. The DNA for the CDR3 is TGCGCCAGCAGGCCACAGGGGGAAAGTGAGCAGTACTTC. Residues: CASRPQGESEQYF.

This chain connects TRBV4-1 to TRBJ2-7; the D is unclear. The V gene's germline CDR1 is MGHRA and CDR2 YSYEKL. This CDR3 comprises 13 residues. Trimming took 5 bases from V and 7 from J, leaving 15 bases between them. The CDR3 coding sequence is TGCGCCAGCAGCTCAGTCTCAGCGCGGGAGCAGTACTTC. Its protein is CASSSVSAREQYF.

The rearrangement uses TRBV7-9 and TRBJ2-7, with a weak D call TRBD2 (6 bases). Germline V gives CDR1 SEHNR, CDR2 FQNEAQ (reference sequence). The CDR3 spans 13 residues. The V gene lost 9 bases and the J gene lost 2 bases, with 14 bases spanning the gap. The CDR3 spells CASHGGGAYEQYF. DNA for the CDR3: TGTGCCAGTCATGGGGGAGGCGCCTACGAGCAGTACTTC.

This chain links TRBV7-9 with TRBJ2-2; a possible D gene is TRBD1 (6 bases). The CDR3 spans 15 residues. V was cut by 6 bases and J by 2 bases, with 13 bases left in between. Germline-derived CDR1 and CDR2 are SEHNR and FQNEAQ (reference sequence). The CDR3 reads CASRPPGHNTGELFF. CDR3 coding DNA: TGTGCCAGCAGACCCCCGGGACACAACACCGGGGAGCTGTTTTTT. Full variable domain (remainder filled in from reference TRBV7-9 and TRBJ2-2): DTGVSQNPRHKITKRGQNVTFRCDPISEHNRLYWYRQTLGQGPEFLTYFQNEAQLEKSRLLSDRFSAERPKGSFSTLEIQRTEQGDSAMYLCASRPPGHNTGELFFGEGSRLTVL.

The chain carries TRBV19 and TRBJ2-6; D perhaps matches TRBD1 (6 bases). The germline V and J ends were trimmed by 4 bases and 0 bases, with 10 bases remaining between them. Per the germline V gene, CDR1 is LNHDA and CDR2 is SQIVND (reference sequence). This CDR3 is built from 16 residues. The CDR3: CASSTGTTSGANVLTF. In DNA form, the CDR3 reads TGTGCCAGTAGTACCGGGACAACCTCTGGGGCCAACGTCCTGACTTTC.

The table lists this clone with a few counts. This sequence joins TRBV29-1 and TRBJ1-2; D may be TRBD1 (6 bases). With 7 bases removed from V and 2 bases from J, the gap between germline ends came to 11 bases. The CDR3 is 12 amino acids. Per germline, CDR1 SQVTM and CDR2 ANQGSEA. The CDR3 is CSAGDKNYGYTF. CDR3 DNA sequence: TGCAGCGCCGGGGACAAGAACTATGGCTACACCTTC.

The V call is TRBV6-1, the J call TRBJ2-7, with D hard to call. The germline V and J ends were trimmed by 1 base and 5 bases, with 12 bases remaining between them. Germline V gene sequence: CDR1 MNHNS, CDR2 SASEGT. The CDR3 is 14 amino acids. Here the CDR3 DNA reads TGTGCCAGCAGTGAAGACGGGTCTTGGAACGAGCAGTACTTC. Protein sequence: CASSEDGSWNEQYF.

This clone was observed a handful of times. The chain is built from TRBV5-6 and TRBJ2-1; TRBD1 matches at 8 bases. V shed 4 bases and J 1 base; nucleotides not matched to a gene: 7. Germline values: CDR1 SGHDT, CDR2 YYEEEE. CDR3 length: 16 amino acids. CDR3 region: CASSTIQGASYNEQFF. Written as DNA, the CDR3 is TGTGCCAGCAGCACCATTCAGGGGGCGTCCTACAATGAGCAGTTCTTC.

Of note for this clone: The junction departs from germline at one end; a sequencing error may be responsible. The rearrangement joins TRBV27 to TRBJ1-1, with D possibly TRBD1 on 5 matching bases. Germline lookup yields CDR1 MNHEY and CDR2 SMNVEV (reference sequence). CDR3 length: 15 residues. The CDR3 spells CASSSPGLMNTKAFF. The CDR3 nucleotides read TGTGCCAGCAGTTCCCCGGGACTGATGAACACTAAAGCTTTCTTT.

This clone was detected only once. The chain has TRBV5-6 and TRBJ2-7; 14 bases align to TRBD2. From germline, CDR1 is SGHDT and CDR2 YYEEEE. The J segment lost 0 bases and the V segment lost 4 bases, leaving 9 bases of the junction unmatched. This CDR3 has 18 amino acids. CDR3 protein: CASSPGLAGVWSSYEQYF. CDR3 coding DNA: TGTGCCAGCAGCCCGGGACTAGCGGGAGTTTGGAGCTCCTACGAGCAGTACTTC.

V usage is TRBV28 and J usage is TRBJ2-1; 7 nucleotides line up with TRBD2. This CDR3 is 15 amino acids long. Germline V lookup: CDR1 MDHEN, CDR2 SYDVKM. Trimming removed 10 bases from V and 4 bases from J; junction bases left unmatched: 13. This chain's CDR3 is CATKRSGTTYNEQFF. The CDR3 bases are TGTGCCACCAAAAGGAGCGGGACTACTTACAATGAGCAGTTCTTC. The full variable domain, in which reference TRBV28 and TRBJ2-1 provide the parts outside the CDR3, is DVKVTQSSRYLVKRTGEKVFLECVQDMDHENMFWYRQDPGLGLRLIYFSYDVKMKEKGDIPEGYSVSREKKERFSLILESASTNQTSMYLCATKRSGTTYNEQFFGPGTRLTVL.

This clone is a singleton in its sample. The chain couples TRBV6-1 to TRBJ2-2, with a possible D match to TRBD2 (6 bases). The CDR3 runs to 16 residues. Trimming pared 2 bases from V and 1 base from J, leaving 11 bases between. CDR1 and CDR2 (germline): MNHNS, SASEGT. The CDR3 sequence: CASSESPGGNTGELFF. The CDR3 nucleotides are TGTGCCAGCAGTGAATCCCCCGGGGGGAACACCGGGGAGCTGTTTTTT.

The chain has TRBV18 and TRBJ1-4, with no clear D. The CDR3 length is 14 residues. The germline V and J ends were trimmed by 3 bases and 10 bases, with 15 bases remaining between them. Germline values: CDR1 KGHSH, CDR2 LQKENI. CDR3 coding DNA: TGTGCCAGCTCACCTCCCAGCGAATCGGGAAAACTGTTTTTT. Amino acids: CASSPPSESGKLFF.

This clone came up a few times. This rearrangement joins TRBV25-1 to TRBJ2-7; 7 positions agree with TRBD2. V dropped 4 bases and J dropped 4; count of bases not matched to a gene: 4. Germline CDR1 and CDR2: MGHDK and SYGVNS. The CDR3 loop spans 13 amino acids. The CDR3 nucleotides read TGTGCCAGCAGTGCCAGGGAGGGTTACGAGCAGTACTTC. Protein: CASSAREGYEQYF.

The chain carries TRBV2 and TRBJ1-6; 7 bases are a match to TRBD1. After removal of 5 bases from V and 10 bases from J, the junction contained 5 bases not matched to a gene. Germline V gene sequence: CDR1 SNHLY, CDR2 FYNNEI. The CDR3 is 13 residues long. CDR3 region: CASSSTGVSPLHF. DNA of the CDR3: TGTGCCAGCAGTTCAACAGGGGTATCACCCCTCCACTTT.

V gene TRBV20-1 combines with J gene TRBJ1-1; no definite D call. Germline CDR1 reads DFQATT; CDR2 reads SNEGSKA (reference sequence). The CDR3 has 11 residues. The ends were cut back, 5 bases at V and 1 base at J, with 5 bases in the middle. This CDR3 reads CSADKNTEAFF. The CDR3 DNA sequence: TGCAGTGCTGACAAGAACACTGAAGCTTTCTTT.

The V and J genes are TRBV30 and TRBJ1-4; TRBD1 might be the D (6 bases). From germline, CDR1 is GTSNPN and CDR2 SVGIG (reference sequence). The V and J ends lost 2 bases and 8 bases respectively, with 18 bases between them. This CDR3 contains 15 residues. The CDR3 nucleotides read TGTGCCTGGAGTCCCGGTTTGGACCAGGGGGAAAAACTGTTTTTT. As protein: CAWSPGLDQGEKLFF.

Comments on this clone: Sequence at one end of the junction differs from germline and may be a read error. The gene calls are TRBV5-1 and TRBJ2-7; 8 positions match TRBD1. Germline V gene sequence: CDR1 SGHRS, CDR2 YFSETQ. CDR3 size: 15 residues. CDR3 sequence reads: CASRANRGASHEQYF. In DNA, the CDR3 is TGCGCCAGCAGAGCGAACAGGGGGGCCTCCCACGAGCAGTACTTC.

The chain employs TRBV14 and TRBJ2-7; D gene uncertain. The CDR3 consists of 14 residues. The ends were cut back, 1 base at V and 6 bases at J, with 13 bases in the middle. CDR1 is SGHDN, CDR2 FVKESK, per germline. Written as DNA, the CDR3 is TGTGCCAGCAGCCAAGGCCTAGATGTCGGCGAGCAGTACTTC. Protein sequence: CASSQGLDVGEQYF.

This clone was detected a few times. The chain carries TRBV12-5 and TRBJ1-1, with D hard to call. The CDR3 covers 13 residues. Germline CDR1 and CDR2: LGHNT and FRNRAP. V shed 10 bases and J shed 2 bases, with 14 bases lying between them. CDR3: CATATNSNTEAFF. The CDR3 coding sequence is TGTGCTACAGCTACCAACAGTAACACTGAAGCTTTCTTT.

V and J are TRBV28 and TRBJ1-2, with a possible D match to TRBD1 (5 bases). CDR1 MDHEN and CDR2 SYDVKM come from the germline V gene. The V and J ends lost 3 bases and 5 bases respectively, with 10 bases between them. The CDR3 is made up of 13 amino acids. The CDR3 loop is CASSFGTAYGYTF. In DNA, the CDR3 is TGTGCCAGCAGTTTTGGGACTGCTTATGGCTACACCTTC.

The count of this clone is one. The V and J genes are TRBV6-4 and TRBJ1-4, with D perhaps TRBD1 (6 bases). V was clipped by 4 bases and J by 1 base, with 10 bases between them. CDR1 is MRHNA and CDR2 is SNTAGT in the germline V gene. The CDR3 length is 15 residues. The CDR3 sequence: CASSVGAGTNEKLFF. The CDR3 DNA reads as TGTGCCAGCAGTGTGGGGGCAGGAACTAATGAAAAACTGTTTTTT.

The rearrangement uses TRBV11-3 and TRBJ2-1, with 9 bases matching TRBD2. V trimming: 0 bases; J trimming: 8 bases; junction bases outside the gene matches: 11. The CDR3 has 17 amino acids. Per the germline V gene, CDR1 is SGHNT and CDR2 is YENEEA. CDR3 DNA: TGTGCCAGCAGCTTAGAGGGCGGGAGGGCCGGGGGAGATGAGCAGTTCTTC. Encoded protein: CASSLEGGRAGGDEQFF.

The CDR3, as DNA: TGTGCCAGCAGTTACGGGACTAGCAATGAGCAGTTCTTC. This translates into CASSYGTSNEQFF. This chain joins TRBV6-5 and TRBJ2-1; 8 nucleotides match TRBD2. The V gene end was trimmed by 2 bases and the J gene end by 6 bases; junction bases not matched to a gene: 0. CDR3 length equals 13 residues. Germline CDR1 MNHEY, CDR2 SVGAGI.

A few counts support this clone. The chain couples TRBV7-3 to TRBJ2-1; the match to TRBD2 covers 9 bases. With V trimmed by 3 bases and J by 2 bases, 11 bases remained unmatched. The CDR3 is 18 residues long. The germline V gene encodes CDR1 SGHTA and CDR2 FQGTGA. DNA for the CDR3: TGTGCCAGCAGCTTGGGGCCCAGCGGGGGGTTTGCCTACAATGAGCAGTTCTTC. Translation gives CASSLGPSGGFAYNEQFF.

CDR3 DNA sequence: TGCGCCAGCAGCTTACCGGGACTAGCGGCCGTGTACTTC. This translates into CASSLPGLAAVYF. This chain connects TRBV5-1 to TRBJ2-5, with 11 bases aligning to TRBD2. CDR1 and CDR2 from the germline V gene are SGHRS and YFSETQ. The CDR3 contains 13 residues. The junction had 7 bases not matched to a gene; V was cut back by 2 bases and J by 13 bases.

The V gene is TRBV5-1, the J gene TRBJ1-3; D unresolved. Germline CDR1 reads SGHRS; CDR2 reads YFSETQ. CDR3 length: 13 amino acids. Between the trimmed V and J ends, which lost 5 bases and 8 bases, there was a span of 14 bases. CDR3 nucleotides: TGCGCCAGCAGTCGTTCTCGGGAGGACACCATATATTTT. As protein: CASSRSREDTIYF.